The entry below gives a single T cell receptor (beta chain) sequence along with its context. The target antigen is unknown. The data were taken from a study of post-analysis software for immune sequencing data. The germline CDR1 and CDR2 sequences are WNHNN and SYGVQD (reference sequence). The germline V and J ends were trimmed by 2 bases and 5 bases, with 6 bases remaining between them. CDR3 length equals 12 residues. cDNA libraries for TCR beta contained unique molecular identifiers. The yield from approximately 1 to 10 million T cells was 500,000 or so cDNA molecules in total. TCRdb itself ran the PCR reads through MiXCR, one entry per CDR3 protein. The table shows about 540,000 distinct CDR3 sequences, with 30% to 40% occurring only once. Study findings and constraints: About five TRBV segments, including TRBV5-6, TRBV5-1 and TRBV20-1, were more frequent in patients than controls. Significantly decreased normalized Chao1 diversity was recorded for multiple sclerosis patients relative to controls.

The chain couples TRBV10-1 to TRBJ2-5, with unresolved D. Sequenced: blood. The receptor was isolated from a girl aged 2-17 years with multiple sclerosis. CDR3 DNA: TGCGCCAGCAGTGAGGTCGGGGAGACCCAGTACTTC. It translates to CASSEVGETQYF.